This T cell receptor beta chain was sequenced in a study of blood T cell repertoires in COVID-19. This clone was found a few times. The CDR3 length is 14 residues. CDR1 SNHLY and CDR2 FYNNEI come from the germline V gene. V shed 6 bases, J shed 9 bases, and the junction held 8 bases outside the gene matches. Per the authors' pipeline: Counts of nucleated cells, estimated from reference gene primer amplification, were obtained. Some clones are missing from TCRdb's copy, which holds only in-frame ones; the method was immunoSEQ multiplex PCR. V, J and clone size reflect that table, while D and trimming were determined from the DNA. The table lists around 340,000 clones, about nine tenths of them singletons. Enrolment of Seattle patients took place during active infection, and they were followed longitudinally.

The sequence was obtained from a woman aged 55-69 years with COVID-19, enrolled during active disease. V and J are TRBV2 and TRBJ1-6; 7 bases fit TRBD1. The sequencing input was peripheral blood. The CDR3 DNA is TGTGCCAGCAGCCGACAGGGTCCAAGTTCACCCCTCCACTTT. Translation: CASSRQGPSSPLHF.